The 18 T cell receptor beta chains below come from one sample, sequenced in a study of blood T cells in healthy people across ages. For the second PCR, which ran for 7 to 11 cycles, a sample-barcoded 5' primer and a J-beta primer mix were used. In TCRdb, the 5' RACE reads were re-called with MiXCR into one record per CDR3 protein. The profile covers roughly 560,000 distinct CDR3 sequences, with 24% appearing a single time and around 10% taken by the ten largest. The sample was also linked to a second study, of T cells of mothers and their children.

Sequenced: blood. These receptors all come from a boy aged 5-17 years in good health.

This sequence joins TRBV5-6 and TRBJ1-1, with a possible D match to TRBD1 (6 bases). The CDR3 is 17 amino acids. CDR1 is SGHDT and CDR2 is YYEEEE in the germline V gene. Trimming removed 3 bases from V and 1 base from J, with 19 bases in between. CDR3 sequence: CASSYWVQGPTNTEAFF. The CDR3 bases are TGTGCCAGCAGCTACTGGGTGCAGGGGCCGACGAACACTGAAGCTTTCTTT.

This clonotype was observed a few times. The V call is TRBV4-1, the J call TRBJ2-7; a possible D gene is TRBD2 (6 bases). This CDR3 region has 14 residues. Germline lookup yields CDR1 MGHRA and CDR2 YSYEKL. V was clipped by 6 bases and J by 7 bases, with 19 bases between them. Here the CDR3 reads CASRLAVSHGEQYF. The CDR3 DNA is TGCGCCAGCAGACTAGCCGTTTCCCATGGGGAGCAGTACTTC.

This clonotype was seen a handful of times. The chain recombines TRBV5-1 with TRBJ2-5; the D gene is possibly TRBD2 (6 bases). The CDR3 is 14 residues long. Germline CDR1 is SGHRS and CDR2 is YFSETQ. The ends were cut back, 0 bases at V and 13 bases at J, with 19 bases in the middle. The CDR3 sequence: CASSLEAGPYERYF. The CDR3 nucleotides are TGCGCCAGCAGCTTGGAGGCGGGACCCTACGAGCGGTACTTC.

CDR3 in DNA: TGTGCCAGCTCCCTTATATTCGATACGCAGTATTTT. As protein: CASSLIFDTQYF. The chain is built from TRBV18 and TRBJ2-3; no clear D gene. The V gene's germline CDR1 is KGHSH and CDR2 LQKENI. V dropped 6 bases and J dropped 6 bases, with 10 bases sitting between them. The CDR3 is 12 residues long.

The rearrangement uses TRBV13 and TRBJ2-1; D could derive from TRBD1 or TRBD2 (6 bases each). Per germline, CDR1 PRHDT and CDR2 FYEKMQ (reference sequence). This CDR3 has 18 amino acids. Trimming shortened V by 5 bases and J by 7 bases, and 27 bases separated the two germline ends. This CDR3 is CASSTRGGGAGVFNEQFF. The CDR3, as DNA: TGTGCCAGCAGCACCCGAGGGGGAGGTGCGGGTGTTTTTAATGAGCAGTTCTTC.

V and J are TRBV27 and TRBJ1-2; D is unclear. The CDR3 runs 13 residues. Between the trimmed V and J ends, which lost 6 bases and 0 bases, there was a span of 8 bases. CDR1 and CDR2 from the germline V gene are MNHEY and SMNVEV (reference sequence). The DNA for the CDR3 is TGTGCCAGCAGCCTCACAACTAACTATGGCTACACCTTC. Amino acids: CASSLTTNYGYTF.

This clonotype was seen many times. The chain combines TRBV28 with TRBJ2-6, with D possibly being TRBD1 or TRBD2 (6 bases each). This CDR3 contains 15 residues. V was trimmed by 2 bases and J by 4 bases, leaving 9 bases between them. Germline CDR1 is MDHEN and CDR2 is SYDVKM. CDR3 nucleotides: TGTGCCAGCAGTTTAAGGGGGGCCGGGGCCAACGTCCTGACTTTC. The encoded protein is CASSLRGAGANVLTF. Full variable domain (remainder filled in from reference TRBV28 and TRBJ2-6): DVKVTQSSRYLVKRTGEKVFLECVQDMDHENMFWYRQDPGLGLRLIYFSYDVKMKEKGDIPEGYSVSREKKERFSLILESASTNQTSMYLCASSLRGAGANVLTFGAGSRLTVL.

CDR3 sequence: CASSQGISDNEQFF. The DNA for the CDR3 is TGTGCCAGCAGCCAAGGTATCAGCGACAATGAGCAGTTCTTC. J is TRBJ2-1 and V is TRBV3-1; D gene uncertain. V was shortened by 1 base and J by 5 bases, with 9 bases between the two germline ends. Germline CDR1 and CDR2: LGHDT and YNNKEL (reference sequence). There are 14 residues in the CDR3.

In this sample, this clonotype turned up a few times. CDR3 in amino acids: CAVATGGNEQFF. The CDR3 DNA follows: TGTGCCGTCGCCACAGGGGGGAATGAGCAGTTCTTC. This chain uses TRBV24-1 with TRBJ2-1; TRBD1 aligns across 8 bases. CDR1 and CDR2 from the germline V gene are KGHDR and SFDVKD. The V segment lost 12 bases and the J segment 7 bases; nucleotides outside the gene matches: 7. The CDR3 runs to 12 residues.

The chain employs TRBV4-3 and TRBJ2-3; 9 bases align to TRBD2. Trimming at V came to 0 bases and at J to 3 bases, leaving 4 bases not matched to a gene. The CDR3 has 16 amino acids. Germline loops: CDR1 LGHNA, CDR2 YSLEER. CDR3 nucleotide sequence: TGCGCCAGCAGCCAAGATGCGGGAGGGCCGACAGATACGCAGTATTTT. Amino acid sequence: CASSQDAGGPTDTQYF.

This clonotype appeared a few times. The chain joins TRBV11-2 to TRBJ2-6; no definite D call. The V gene lost 4 bases and the J gene lost 3 bases, with 13 bases spanning the gap. CDR1 is SGHAT and CDR2 is FQNNGV in the germline V gene. This CDR3 is 16 amino acids long. Here the CDR3 DNA reads TGTGCCAGCAGCTCCGAGGCCTTGTTTGGGGCCAACGTCCTGACTTTC. Protein: CASSSEALFGANVLTF.

This clonotype occurred a few times. The CDR3 sequence: CASSPGLAFYGYTF. The CDR3 DNA is TGTGCCAGCAGCCCAGGGTTGGCGTTCTATGGCTACACCTTC. The V and J genes are TRBV7-2 and TRBJ1-2; possible D gene TRBD1, 5 bases. Germline loops: CDR1 SGHTA, CDR2 FQGNSA. V shed 5 bases and J shed 4 bases, with 14 bases lying between them. The CDR3 loop spans 14 amino acids.

The chain couples TRBV7-9 to TRBJ1-3; D gene uncertain. Germline CDR1 and CDR2: SEHNR and FQNEAQ (reference sequence). V was trimmed by 1 base and J by 0 bases, leaving 7 bases between them. The CDR3 has 15 residues. CDR3 bases: TGTGCCAGCAGCTTAGGGCAGGACTCTGGAAACACCATATATTTT. Its protein product is CASSLGQDSGNTIYF.

The chain links TRBV27 to TRBJ2-7, with D possibly TRBD2 on 5 matching bases. Germline-derived CDR1 and CDR2 are MNHEY and SMNVEV (reference sequence). CDR3 length: 13 residues. The CDR3 protein is CIVGKLGNYEQYF. Here the CDR3 DNA reads TGTATTGTCGGGAAGCTGGGGAATTACGAGCAGTACTTC.

This clonotype was observed a few times. This chain uses TRBV21-1 with TRBJ1-6; TRBD1 reflects the table's D call only, with no check against the DNA. TRBV21-1 is labeled a pseudogene. The CDR3 runs to 18 residues. The CDR3 nucleotides read TGTGCCAGCAGCAAAGCGGTCCGGGGGAGCTCCTATAATTCACCCCTCCACTTT. Protein sequence: CASSKAVRGSSYNSPLHF.

This clonotype was recorded many times. This chain joins TRBV5-1 and TRBJ2-1; 9 bases are a match to TRBD1. From germline, CDR1 is SGHRS and CDR2 YFSETQ. The CDR3 runs 15 residues. Losses at the gene ends were 4 bases for V and 8 bases for J; bases not matched to a gene: 10. The CDR3 sequence is CASSRGQGGWDEQFF. As DNA, the CDR3 is TGCGCCAGCAGCAGGGGACAGGGAGGGTGGGATGAGCAGTTCTTC.

In its sample, this clonotype was seen a few times. The V gene is TRBV2, the J gene TRBJ2-7; D remains unclear. This CDR3 comprises 15 residues. Germline CDR1 is SNHLY and CDR2 is FYNNEI. Trimming removed 6 bases at V and 3 bases at J, with 18 bases between. The chain's CDR3 is CASRSNSRNFYEQYF. CDR3 DNA: TGTGCCAGCAGAAGTAACTCAAGAAACTTCTACGAGCAGTACTTC.

This clonotype has only a few counts. The J gene is TRBJ2-5, the V gene TRBV7-6; D is possibly TRBD1 (6 bases). The germline CDR1 and CDR2 sequences are SGHVS and FNYEAQ. The V gene lost 5 bases and the J gene lost 0 bases, with 16 bases spanning the gap. The CDR3 has 16 amino acids. This CDR3 reads CASSPSGQRYQETQYF. In DNA, the CDR3 is TGTGCCAGCAGCCCGTCCGGACAGCGGTACCAAGAGACCCAGTACTTC. Full variable domain (missing parts from reference TRBV7-6 and TRBJ2-5): GAGVSQSPRYKVTKRGQDVALRCDPISGHVSLYWYRQALGQGPEFLTYFNYEAQQDKSGLPNDRFSAERPEGSISTLTIQRTEQRDSAMYRCASSPSGQRYQETQYFGPGTRLLVL.